This TCR beta chain stems from a study of blood T cell repertoires in COVID-19. Overall study: The study drew acute and convalescent COVID-19 samples from the United States, Italy and Spain.

This clone was recorded only once. In the original processing: Amplification of reference gene primers was used by the study to estimate nucleated cell counts. The data were produced by immunoSEQ multiplex PCR, yet TCRdb's version contains in-frame clones alone and is incomplete. The DNA gave D and trimming, while V, J and clone size come from that table. There are about 360,000 clones in the sample; about 86% occur only once, and 2.5% to 3% lies in the top ten. V dropped 1 base and J dropped 2 bases, with 14 bases sitting between them. Per germline, CDR1 KGHDR and CDR2 SFDVKD. This CDR3 is 18 amino acids long.

The sequencing input was peripheral blood. The V gene is TRBV24-1, the J gene TRBJ2-6, with TRBD2 as a possible D gene (6 bases). The TCR originated in a man younger than 40 with active or convalescent COVID-19. CDR3: CATSDFGAGEAGANVLTF. CDR3 DNA: TGTGCCACCAGTGATTTCGGAGCGGGCGAGGCTGGGGCCAACGTCCTGACTTTC.